These 10 T cell receptor beta chains came from one sample sequenced in a study of blood T cell repertoires in COVID-19. Data came from immunoSEQ multiplex PCR; TCRdb stores just in-frame clones and leaves some out. The sample holds around 150,000 clones, approximately 79% seen once. Sample: peripheral blood. The source is a middle-aged woman with COVID-19, enrolled during active disease.

The genes are TRBV27 and TRBJ2-7; D is possibly TRBD1 (6 bases). Germline CDR1 MNHEY, CDR2 SMNVEV (reference sequence). V lost 5 bases and J 3 bases, leaving 20 bases between the germline ends. This CDR3 comprises 16 residues. This CDR3 reads CASSALVTGLLYEQYF. The CDR3 coding sequence is TGTGCCAGCAGTGCTCTCGTGACAGGACTTCTCTACGAGCAGTACTTC.

The rearrangement links TRBV3-1 (or the pseudogene TRBV3-2) to TRBJ2-7, with TRBD2 as a possible D gene (6 bases). V lost 4 bases and J 9 bases, leaving 10 bases between the germline ends. Germline CDR1 LGHDT, CDR2 YNNKEL (reference sequence). CDR3 size: 11 residues. The CDR3 sequence: CASSRGEVQYF. In nucleotides, the CDR3 is TGTGCCAGCAGCCGGGGGGAGGTGCAGTACTTC.

The gene calls are TRBV25-1 and TRBJ2-2; tentative D call: TRBD2 (5 bases). This CDR3 comprises 14 residues. V was clipped by 6 bases and J by 0 bases, with 8 bases between them. The germline V gene has CDR1 MGHDK and CDR2 SYGVNS. Written as DNA, the CDR3 is TGTGCCAGCAGGCGGGCCACGAACACCGGGGAGCTGTTTTTT. This gives the protein CASRRATNTGELFF.

The chain recombines TRBV19 with TRBJ1-6; 7 bases line up with TRBD1. Germline trimming cut 8 bases from V and 9 bases from J; bases unmatched to any gene: 7. The CDR3 is 13 residues long. CDR1 and CDR2 (germline): LNHDA, SQIVND (reference sequence). In DNA form, the CDR3 reads TGTGCCAGTTCTGGGACAGTGGTTTCACCCCTCCACTTT. It codes for CASSGTVVSPLHF. Using reference TRBV19 and TRBJ1-6 for the parts outside the CDR3, the full variable domain is DGGITQSPKYLFRKEGQNVTLSCEQNLNHDAMYWYRQDPGQGLRLIYYSQIVNDFQKGDIAEGYSVSREKKESFPLTVTSAQKNPTAFYLCASSGTVVSPLHFGNGTRLTVT.

This chain uses TRBV5-1 with TRBJ2-3, with 10 bases identical to TRBD2. This CDR3 has 16 residues. The V segment lost 3 bases and the J segment 6 bases; nucleotides outside the gene matches: 10. Germline V lookup: CDR1 SGHRS, CDR2 YFSETQ. The CDR3 sequence: CASSSGGLAGVDTQYF. The CDR3 DNA reads TGCGCCAGCAGCTCCGGAGGGCTAGCGGGAGTTGATACGCAGTATTTT.

The genes are TRBV30 and TRBJ2-2; no reliable D call. The V and J ends lost 7 bases and 4 bases respectively, with 7 bases between them. The CDR3 totals 11 residues. Looked up from germline, CDR1 is GTSNPN and CDR2 is SVGIG (reference sequence). DNA of the CDR3: TGTGCCTCCAGGCGCACCGGGGAGCTGTTTTTT. This translates into CASRRTGELFF.

The V and J genes are TRBV6-6 and TRBJ2-7, with D tentatively TRBD2 (6 bases). CDR1 is MNHNY and CDR2 is SVGAGI in the germline V gene (reference sequence). There are 14 residues in the CDR3. V lost 3 bases and J 6 bases, leaving 15 bases between the germline ends. Here the CDR3 reads CASSYVGHGGEQYV. The DNA for the CDR3 is TGTGCCAGCAGTTATGTGGGCCACGGGGGCGAGCAGTACGTC.

This clone was seen only a few times. The chain combines TRBV28 with TRBJ1-5; no reliable D call. This CDR3 is built from 12 residues. Germline V gene data show CDR1 as MDHEN and CDR2 as SYDVKM. Trimming stripped 6 bases from V and 7 bases from J, with 10 bases between. The CDR3 DNA reads TGTGCCAGCAGGGAGGGTGGGCAGCCCCAGCATTTT. It specifies CASREGGQPQHF.

This clone was counted a few times. The rearrangement uses TRBV5-6 and TRBJ2-7; D might be TRBD1 (5 bases). With 6 bases removed from V and 9 bases from J, the gap between germline ends came to 22 bases. Germline V gene data show CDR1 as SGHDT and CDR2 as YYEEEE. The CDR3 is made up of 14 amino acids. The CDR3 DNA reads as TGTGCCAGCAACCAACAGGACCTCCTCGGTGGGCAGTACTTC. As protein: CASNQQDLLGGQYF.

This sequence joins TRBV3-1 (or the pseudogene TRBV3-2) and TRBJ2-7; the D gene is possibly TRBD2 (5 bases). CDR1 is LGHDT, CDR2 YNNKEL, per germline (reference sequence). This CDR3 has 13 amino acids. Trimming shortened V by 3 bases and J by 1 base, and 7 bases separated the two germline ends. Here the CDR3 reads CASSQGESYEQYF. CDR3 sequence (DNA): TGTGCCAGCAGCCAGGGAGAGTCCTACGAGCAGTACTTC.